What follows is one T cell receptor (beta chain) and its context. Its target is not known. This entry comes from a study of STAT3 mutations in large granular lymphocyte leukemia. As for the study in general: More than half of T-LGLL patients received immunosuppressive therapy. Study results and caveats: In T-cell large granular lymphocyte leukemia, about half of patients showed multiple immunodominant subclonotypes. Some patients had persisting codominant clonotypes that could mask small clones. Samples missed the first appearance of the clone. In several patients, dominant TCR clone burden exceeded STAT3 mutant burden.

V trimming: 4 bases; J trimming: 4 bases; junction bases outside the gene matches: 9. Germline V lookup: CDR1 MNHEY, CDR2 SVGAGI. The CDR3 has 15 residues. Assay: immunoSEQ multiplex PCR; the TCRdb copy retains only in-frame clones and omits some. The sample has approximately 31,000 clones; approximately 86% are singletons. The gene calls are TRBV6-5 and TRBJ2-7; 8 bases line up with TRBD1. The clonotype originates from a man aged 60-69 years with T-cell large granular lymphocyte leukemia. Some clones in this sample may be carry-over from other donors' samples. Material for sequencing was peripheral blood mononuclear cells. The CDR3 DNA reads TGTGCCAGCAGTTCCCGGGACAGGCGACCGTACGAGCAGTACTTC. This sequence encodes CASSSRDRRPYEQYF.